The sequence of this TCR beta chain was determined in a study of cytomegalovirus exposure and HLA in healthy donors. Overall study: The early release's HLA-typed donors yielded tens of millions of unique TCRs. Points from the study as a whole: It was in a later analysis that TCR association rates were seen to vary by HLA locus, highest for DRB1 and lowest for HLA-C. Reported performance of the classifier showed diagnosis of cytomegalovirus status with high specificity and sensitivity.

The PCR made use of 60 Vbeta and 13 Jbeta primers. TCRdb's table, derived via immunoSEQ multiplex PCR, lists solely in-frame clones and lacks some. The repertoire holds about 120,000 clones, about 80% seen once, with 8% to 9% in the top ten. V was clipped by 3 bases and J by 5 bases; unmatched bases: 4. The CDR3 is 13 residues long. Germline V gene data show CDR1 as LNHDA and CDR2 as SQIVND (reference sequence). With regard to this clone: Its matching antigen is unknown.

The clonotype was recovered from a female donor in good health and CMV-seropositive. Input material: PBMCs. The chain couples TRBV19 to TRBJ2-7, with 7 nucleotides matching TRBD2. The CDR3 bases are TGTGCCAGTAGTATCAAGGGAGGGGACGAGCAGTACTTC. Encoded protein: CASSIKGGDEQYF.